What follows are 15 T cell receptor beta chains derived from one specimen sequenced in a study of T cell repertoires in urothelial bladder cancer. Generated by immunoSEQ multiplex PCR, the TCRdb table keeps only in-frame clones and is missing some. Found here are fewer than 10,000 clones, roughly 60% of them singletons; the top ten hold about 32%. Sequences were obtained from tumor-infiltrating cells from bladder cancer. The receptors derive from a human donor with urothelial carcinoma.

The CDR3: CASSNRVSDPQHF. The CDR3 DNA reads as TGCGCCAGCAGTAACAGGGTCTCGGACCCCCAGCATTTT. This chain links TRBV10-1 with TRBJ1-5, with D perhaps TRBD1 (6 bases). The germline CDR1 and CDR2 sequences are WNHNN and SYGVQD (reference sequence). CDR3 length equals 13 residues. Trimming removed 5 bases at V and 10 bases at J, with 15 bases between.

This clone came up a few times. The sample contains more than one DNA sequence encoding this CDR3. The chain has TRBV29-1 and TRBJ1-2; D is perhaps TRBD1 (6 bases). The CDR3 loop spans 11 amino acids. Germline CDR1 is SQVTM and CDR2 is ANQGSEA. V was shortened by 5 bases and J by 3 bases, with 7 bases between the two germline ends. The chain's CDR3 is CSVTGYYGYTF. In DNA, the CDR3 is TGCAGCGTTACAGGGTACTATGGCTACACCTTC. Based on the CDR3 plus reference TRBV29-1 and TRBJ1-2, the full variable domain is SAVISQKPSRDICQRGTSLTIQCQVDSQVTMMFWYRQQPGQSLTLIATANQGSEATYESGFVIDKFPISRPNLTFSTLTVSNMSPEDSSIYLCSVTGYYGYTFGSGTRLTVV.

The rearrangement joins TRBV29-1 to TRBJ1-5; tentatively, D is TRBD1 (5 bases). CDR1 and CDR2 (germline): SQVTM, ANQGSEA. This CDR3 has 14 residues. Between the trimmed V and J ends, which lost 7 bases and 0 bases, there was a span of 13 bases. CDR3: CSAGTVDSNQPQHF. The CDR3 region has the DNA TGCAGCGCCGGGACGGTTGATAGCAATCAGCCCCAGCATTTT.

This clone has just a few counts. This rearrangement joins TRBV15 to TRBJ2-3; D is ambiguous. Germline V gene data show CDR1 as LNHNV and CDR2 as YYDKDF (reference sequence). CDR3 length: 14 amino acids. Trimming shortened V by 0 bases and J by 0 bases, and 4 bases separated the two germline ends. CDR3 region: CATSRDGSTDTQYF. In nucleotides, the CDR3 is TGTGCCACCAGCAGAGATGGTAGCACAGATACGCAGTATTTT.

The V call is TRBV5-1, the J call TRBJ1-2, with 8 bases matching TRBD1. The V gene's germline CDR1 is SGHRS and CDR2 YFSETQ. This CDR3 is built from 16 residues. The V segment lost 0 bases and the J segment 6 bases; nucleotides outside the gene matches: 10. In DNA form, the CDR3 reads TGCGCCAGCAGCTTGGTGGGGGAAGGACAGGGACATGGCTACACCTTC. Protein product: CASSLVGEGQGHGYTF.

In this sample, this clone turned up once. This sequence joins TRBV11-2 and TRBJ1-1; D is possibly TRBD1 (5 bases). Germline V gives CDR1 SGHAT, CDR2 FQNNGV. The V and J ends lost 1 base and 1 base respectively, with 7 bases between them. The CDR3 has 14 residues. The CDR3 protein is CASSLAQANTEAFF. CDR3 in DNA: TGTGCCAGCAGCTTAGCACAGGCGAACACTGAAGCTTTCTTT.

The DNA for the CDR3 is TGCGCCAGCAGCTGGGGAGGGAGCTCCTACGAGCAGTACTTC. Translating gives CASSWGGSSYEQYF. The chain joins TRBV5-1 to TRBJ2-7; the match to TRBD2 covers 7 bases. After removal of 3 bases from V and 0 bases from J, the junction contained 3 bases not matched to a gene. The CDR3 sequence is 14 residues long. CDR1 is SGHRS, CDR2 YFSETQ, per germline.

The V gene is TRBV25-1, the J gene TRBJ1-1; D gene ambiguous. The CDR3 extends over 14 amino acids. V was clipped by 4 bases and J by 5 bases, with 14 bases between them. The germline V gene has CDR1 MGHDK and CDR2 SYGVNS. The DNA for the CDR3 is TGTGCCAGCAGTGTCTCAAACCCGGGGACTGAAGCTTTCTTT. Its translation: CASSVSNPGTEAFF.

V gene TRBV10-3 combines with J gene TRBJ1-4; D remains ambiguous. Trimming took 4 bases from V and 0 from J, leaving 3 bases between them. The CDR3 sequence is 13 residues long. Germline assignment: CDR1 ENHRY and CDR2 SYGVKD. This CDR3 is CAISGATNEKLFF. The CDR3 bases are TGTGCCATCAGTGGTGCAACTAATGAAAAACTGTTTTTT.

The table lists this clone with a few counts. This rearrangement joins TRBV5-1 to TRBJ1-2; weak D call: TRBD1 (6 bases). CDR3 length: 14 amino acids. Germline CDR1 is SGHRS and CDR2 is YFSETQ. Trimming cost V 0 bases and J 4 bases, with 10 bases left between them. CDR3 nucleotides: TGCGCCAGCAGCTTGGGTACAGGGACCTATGGCTACACCTTC. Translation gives CASSLGTGTYGYTF.

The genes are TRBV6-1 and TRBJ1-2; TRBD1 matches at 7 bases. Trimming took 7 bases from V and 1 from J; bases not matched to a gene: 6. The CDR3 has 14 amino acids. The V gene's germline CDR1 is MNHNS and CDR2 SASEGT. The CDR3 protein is CASTAGTVNYGYTF. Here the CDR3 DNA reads TGTGCCAGCACCGCCGGGACAGTTAACTATGGCTACACCTTC.

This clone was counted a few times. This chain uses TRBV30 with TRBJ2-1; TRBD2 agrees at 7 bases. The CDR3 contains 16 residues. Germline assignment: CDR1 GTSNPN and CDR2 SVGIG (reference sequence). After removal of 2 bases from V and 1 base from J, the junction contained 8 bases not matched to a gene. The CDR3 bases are TGTGCCTGGAGTACCGAGACTAGCCCTTCCTACAATGAGCAGTTCTTC. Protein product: CAWSTETSPSYNEQFF.

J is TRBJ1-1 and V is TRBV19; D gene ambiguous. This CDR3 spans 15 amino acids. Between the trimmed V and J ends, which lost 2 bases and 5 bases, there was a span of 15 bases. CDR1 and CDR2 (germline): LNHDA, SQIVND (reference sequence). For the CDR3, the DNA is TGTGCCAGTAGTATATCGGGGATGGTGAGGACTGAAGCTTTCTTT. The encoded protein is CASSISGMVRTEAFF.

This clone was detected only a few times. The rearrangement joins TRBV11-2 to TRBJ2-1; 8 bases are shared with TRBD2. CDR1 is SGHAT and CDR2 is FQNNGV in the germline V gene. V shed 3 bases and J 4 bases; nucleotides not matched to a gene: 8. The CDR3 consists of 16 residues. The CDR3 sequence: CASSFRTAGGYNEQFF. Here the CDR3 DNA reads TGTGCCAGCAGCTTCCGAACCGCGGGGGGTTACAATGAGCAGTTCTTC.

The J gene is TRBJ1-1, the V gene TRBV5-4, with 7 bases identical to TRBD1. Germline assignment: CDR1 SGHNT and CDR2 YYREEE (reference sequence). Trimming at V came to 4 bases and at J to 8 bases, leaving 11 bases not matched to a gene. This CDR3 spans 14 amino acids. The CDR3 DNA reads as TGTGCCAGCAGCCCTCAGGGGGGCCAGGGGGAAGCTTTCTTT. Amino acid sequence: CASSPQGGQGEAFF.